The table lists the clone carrying this T cell receptor beta chain with many counts. The antigen is undetermined. The record originates from a study of naive and memory T cell subsets. Whole-study results and caveats: Naive and memory repertoire findings lacked a ground truth for validation. A few larger clonotypes appeared in naive repertoires, especially CD8, possibly memory cells re-expressing CD45RA. A clonotype means one alpha or beta sequence, not an alpha/beta pair.

From the second PCR step, alpha and beta chains were amplified apart. Between the trimmed V and J ends, which lost 3 bases and 2 bases, there was a span of 10 bases. From germline, CDR1 is MNHNY and CDR2 SVGAGI (reference sequence). This CDR3 has 15 residues. The beta constant-region primer was an equimolar mix of two oligonucleotides covering TRBC1 and TRBC2. The ligated cDNA underwent four PCR rounds using SP2 and nested alpha and beta constant-region primers. A 12-nucleotide UMI and the SP2 primer were added to the cDNA 3' end by oligonucleotide ligation. TCRdb passed the UMI-ligation and nested PCR reads through MiXCR, listing each CDR3 protein once. This sample carries around 160,000 distinct CDR3 sequences, over 20% of them seen once, and the ten largest clones take 0.1% to 0.11%.

The chain links TRBV6-6 to TRBJ2-2; a possible D gene is TRBD2 (5 bases). The TCR comes from a human donor in good health. The sample taken for sequencing was naive CD4+ T cells from blood. CDR3 in DNA: TGTGCCAGCAGTTATTCCGGGGTCAACACCGGGGAGCTGTTTTTT. Protein sequence: CASSYSGVNTGELFF.